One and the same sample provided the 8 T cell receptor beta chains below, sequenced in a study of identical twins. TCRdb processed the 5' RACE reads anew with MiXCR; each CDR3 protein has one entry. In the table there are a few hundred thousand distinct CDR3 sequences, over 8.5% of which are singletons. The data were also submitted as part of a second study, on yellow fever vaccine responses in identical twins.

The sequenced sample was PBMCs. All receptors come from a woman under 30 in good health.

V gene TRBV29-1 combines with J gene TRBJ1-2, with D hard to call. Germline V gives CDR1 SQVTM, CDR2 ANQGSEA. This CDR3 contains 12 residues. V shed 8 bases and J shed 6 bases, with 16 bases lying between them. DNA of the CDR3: TGCAGCTTTTGGTCGGATTTAGATGGCTACACCTTC. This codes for CSFWSDLDGYTF.

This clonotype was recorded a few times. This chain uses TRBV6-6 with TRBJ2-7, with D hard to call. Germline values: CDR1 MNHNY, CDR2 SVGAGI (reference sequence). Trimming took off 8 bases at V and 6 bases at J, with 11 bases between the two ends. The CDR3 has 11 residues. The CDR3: CASSPPPEQYF. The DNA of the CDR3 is TGTGCCAGCTCCCCTCCACCCGAGCAGTACTTC.

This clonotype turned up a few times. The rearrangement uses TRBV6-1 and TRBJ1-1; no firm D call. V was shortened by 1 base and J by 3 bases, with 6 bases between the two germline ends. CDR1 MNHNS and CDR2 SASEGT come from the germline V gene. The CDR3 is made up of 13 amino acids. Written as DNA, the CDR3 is TGTGCCAGCAGTGAAGAGGCGTACACTGAAGCTTTCTTT. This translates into CASSEEAYTEAFF.

CDR3 nucleotides: TGTGCCAGCAGCGTAGATCCTAGCGGGGGTTACACAGATACGCAGTATTTT. Its protein is CASSVDPSGGYTDTQYF. The chain links TRBV9 to TRBJ2-3, with 10 bases aligning to TRBD2. V was clipped by 0 bases and J by 2 bases; unmatched bases: 6. CDR3 size: 17 residues. The germline V gene encodes CDR1 SGDLS and CDR2 YYNGEE.

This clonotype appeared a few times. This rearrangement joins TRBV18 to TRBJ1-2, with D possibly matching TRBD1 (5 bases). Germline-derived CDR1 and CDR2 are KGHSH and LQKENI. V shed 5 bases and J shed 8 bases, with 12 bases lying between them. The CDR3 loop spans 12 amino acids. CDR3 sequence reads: CASSSGREGYTF. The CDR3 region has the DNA TGTGCCAGCTCATCAGGGAGGGAAGGCTACACCTTC.

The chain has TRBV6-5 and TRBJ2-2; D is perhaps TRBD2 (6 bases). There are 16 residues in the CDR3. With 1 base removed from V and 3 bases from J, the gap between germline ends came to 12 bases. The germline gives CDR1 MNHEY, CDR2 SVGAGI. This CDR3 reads CASSYLGGEYTGELFF. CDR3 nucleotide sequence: TGTGCCAGCAGTTACTTGGGCGGGGAATACACCGGGGAGCTGTTTTTT.

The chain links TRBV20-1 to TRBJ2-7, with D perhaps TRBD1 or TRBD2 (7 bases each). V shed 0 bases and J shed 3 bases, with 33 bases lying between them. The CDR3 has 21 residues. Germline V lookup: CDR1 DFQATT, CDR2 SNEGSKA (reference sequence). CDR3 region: CSARDIWEGADSGRAVYEQYF. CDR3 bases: TGCAGTGCTAGAGATATATGGGAGGGGGCCGACAGTGGTAGGGCGGTCTACGAGCAGTACTTC.

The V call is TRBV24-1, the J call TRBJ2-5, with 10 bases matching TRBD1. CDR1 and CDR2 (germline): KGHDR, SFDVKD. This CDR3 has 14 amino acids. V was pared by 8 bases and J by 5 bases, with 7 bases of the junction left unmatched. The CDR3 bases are TGTGCCACCATGTCGACAGGGGGCGGCGAGACCCAGTACTTC. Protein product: CATMSTGGGETQYF.